These 24 T cell receptor beta chains share one sample of origin, sequenced in a study of shared clonotypes between healthy human individuals. Assay used: immunoSEQ multiplex PCR; TCRdb lists only in-frame clones, some missing. The repertoire includes 190,000 or so clones, 65% to 80% of them detected once, and 8% to 13% sits in the top ten. The sequenced sample was memory CD4+ T cells sorted from blood. Subset in this sample: CD45RA-negative fraction. Source of these receptors: a young man in good health.

The chain recombines TRBV6-6 with TRBJ1-3; a weak D match, TRBD1 (5 bases). The V and J ends lost 8 bases and 0 bases respectively, with 8 bases between them. The CDR3 spans 13 residues. CDR1 and CDR2 from the germline V gene are MNHNY and SVGAGI (reference sequence). The CDR3 DNA sequence: TGTGCCAGCCCGGGGGACTCTGGAAACACCATATATTTT. This gives the protein CASPGDSGNTIYF.

The chain recombines TRBV6-1 with TRBJ1-1; 12 bases map to TRBD1. There are 15 residues in the CDR3. Per the germline V gene, CDR1 is MNHNS and CDR2 is SASEGT. CDR3 bases: TGTATCCCCGGGACAGGGGGCTTCGTGGACACTGAAGCTTTCTTT. It translates to CIPGTGGFVDTEAFF.

The chain has TRBV7-2 and TRBJ2-7, with D possibly being TRBD1 (5 bases). The germline V gene has CDR1 SGHTA and CDR2 FQGNSA. The CDR3 has 15 amino acids. The V end was cut by 1 base, the J end by 0 bases, with 10 bases between. DNA for the CDR3: TGTGCCAGCAGCTTAGAGGCAGGGCCCTCCTACGAGCAGTACTTC. Its protein is CASSLEAGPSYEQYF.

The table lists this clone with a few counts. This sequence joins TRBV27 and TRBJ1-5, with D tentatively TRBD1 (6 bases). The CDR3 length is 13 residues. V shed 8 bases and J shed 7 bases, with 15 bases lying between them. Germline values: CDR1 MNHEY, CDR2 SMNVEV (reference sequence). The chain's CDR3 is CASSGHPYQPQHF. The CDR3 nucleotides read TGTGCCAGCTCGGGACACCCATACCAGCCCCAGCATTTT.

The chain uses TRBV18 and TRBJ2-1; possibly TRBD2 for D (5 bases). Per germline, CDR1 KGHSH and CDR2 LQKENI. V gave up 4 bases and J gave up 10 bases, with 23 bases separating them. The CDR3 has 16 residues. The CDR3 here is CASSQFSEVKNGEQFF. CDR3 nucleotide sequence: TGTGCCAGCTCACAATTCTCGGAGGTCAAAAATGGGGAGCAGTTCTTC.

The chain has TRBV5-4 and TRBJ2-3; D unresolved. The V gene's germline CDR1 is SGHNT and CDR2 YYREEE (reference sequence). This CDR3 is 15 amino acids long. Trimming removed 4 bases from V and 0 bases from J, with 12 bases in between. CDR3 nucleotides: TGTGCCAGCAGCCCGGGTAGATCTAGCACAGATACGCAGTATTTT. Residues: CASSPGRSSTDTQYF.

The rearrangement uses TRBV27 and TRBJ1-5; no clear D. The CDR3 covers 13 residues. V lost 3 bases to trimming and J lost 4 bases, with 7 bases between them. CDR1 and CDR2 (germline): MNHEY, SMNVEV (reference sequence). CDR3 sequence reads: CASSFSLNQPQHF. In DNA form, the CDR3 reads TGTGCCAGCAGTTTCTCCTTAAATCAGCCCCAGCATTTT.

This clone was found many times. The chain couples TRBV4-2 to TRBJ2-1; D remains unclear. The CDR3 is 14 amino acids. V was pared by 1 base and J by 9 bases, with 13 bases between. Germline loops: CDR1 LGHNA, CDR2 YNFKEQ. CDR3 region: CASSQVSVLGEQFF. The CDR3, as DNA: TGTGCCAGCAGCCAAGTTTCAGTCTTGGGTGAGCAGTTCTTC.

This clone occurred a few times. The rearrangement uses TRBV11-2 and TRBJ2-1, with TRBD2 matching 11 bases. V was pared by 6 bases and J by 7 bases, with 2 bases of the junction left unmatched. In germline, CDR1 is SGHAT, CDR2 FQNNGV. This CDR3 spans 13 amino acids. The CDR3 sequence: CASRRTSGNEQFF. The DNA of the CDR3 is TGTGCCAGCAGACGGACTAGCGGGAATGAGCAGTTCTTC.

This chain joins TRBV5-1 and TRBJ2-7; weak D call: TRBD2 (5 bases). Germline V CDR1 and CDR2: SGHRS, YFSETQ. Trimming cost V 0 bases and J 3 bases, with 13 bases left between them. CDR3 length: 15 amino acids. DNA for the CDR3: TGCGCCAGCAGCTTGGCCGGTGGGAGTCACTACGAGCAGTACTTC. Residues: CASSLAGGSHYEQYF.

This clone has a single count. The chain has TRBV6-4 and TRBJ2-1; the match to TRBD2 covers 14 bases. Germline loops: CDR1 MRHNA, CDR2 SNTAGT. The length of the CDR3 is 17 residues. Losses at the gene ends were 6 bases for V and 5 bases for J; bases not matched to a gene: 9. Here the CDR3 reads CASSSTGLAGGNNEQFF. The CDR3 DNA is TGTGCCAGCAGCAGCACCGGACTAGCGGGAGGTAACAATGAGCAGTTCTTC.

This rearrangement joins TRBV9 to TRBJ2-1; TRBD2 matches 9 bases. Germline V gene data show CDR1 as SGDLS and CDR2 as YYNGEE. The V and J ends lost 4 bases and 9 bases, in that order; junction bases with no gene match: 5. CDR3 size: 13 residues. Here the CDR3 DNA reads TGTGCCAGCAGCTCGCGGACTAGCGCTGAGCAGTTCTTC. Translated: CASSSRTSAEQFF.

The chain recombines TRBV5-5 with TRBJ2-5; TRBD1 agrees at 9 bases. Germline CDR1 SGHKS, CDR2 YYEKEE (reference sequence). This CDR3 region has 15 residues. Trimming cost V 4 bases and J 4 bases; bases outside gene matches: 8. The CDR3 DNA follows: TGTGCCAGCAGCCAGGGACAGGGAGGGCGAGAGACCCAGTACTTC. Amino acid sequence: CASSQGQGGRETQYF.

The DNA of the CDR3 is TGCGCCAGCAGCTTGTCCAGTGGTGAAAAACTGTTTTTT. This codes for CASSLSSGEKLFF. V is TRBV5-1 and J is TRBJ1-4; D not certain. The CDR3 totals 13 residues. CDR1 is SGHRS and CDR2 is YFSETQ in the germline V gene. V dropped 1 base and J dropped 7 bases, with 8 bases sitting between them. The complete variable domain, with remaining parts taken from reference TRBV5-1 and TRBJ1-4, reads KAGVTQTPRYLIKTRGQQVTLSCSPISGHRSVSWYQQTPGQGLQFLFEYFSETQRNKGNFPGRFSGRQFSNSRSEMNVSTLELGDSALYLCASSLSSGEKLFFGSGTQLSVL.

The count of this clone is one. The rearrangement uses TRBV14 and TRBJ2-7, with D uncertain. The CDR3 is 13 residues long. Trimming cost V 2 bases and J 4 bases, with 9 bases left between them. The germline gives CDR1 SGHDN, CDR2 FVKESK. CDR3: CASSQILQYEQYF. The CDR3 DNA is TGTGCCAGCAGCCAAATTTTACAGTACGAGCAGTACTTC.

The chain has TRBV6-1 and TRBJ1-5, with 8 bases that match TRBD1. This CDR3 has 15 residues. Germline V gene lookup returns CDR1 MNHNS and CDR2 SASEGT. After removal of 7 bases from V and 3 bases from J, the junction contained 8 bases not matched to a gene. CDR3 sequence (DNA): TGTGCCAGCACCAGCGGACAGGGACACAATCAGCCCCAGCATTTT. As protein: CASTSGQGHNQPQHF.

The rearrangement joins TRBV7-2 to TRBJ2-5; 13 nucleotides align to TRBD2. The CDR3 spans 16 residues. Germline values: CDR1 SGHTA, CDR2 FQGNSA. The V gene end was trimmed by 5 bases and the J gene end by 5 bases; junction bases not matched to a gene: 8. CDR3 in amino acids: CASSHRTSGRTETQYF. The DNA for the CDR3 is TGTGCCAGCAGCCACAGGACTAGCGGGAGAACGGAGACCCAGTACTTC.

For the CDR3, the DNA is TGTGCCAGCAGCCCCCCGGGACTAGCGGGAGACCGATACAATGAGCAGTTCTTC. It translates to CASSPPGLAGDRYNEQFF. This chain links TRBV5-4 with TRBJ2-1, with 14 nucleotides matching TRBD2. Germline V gives CDR1 SGHNT, CDR2 YYREEE (reference sequence). The junction had 10 bases not matched to a gene; V was cut back by 4 bases and J by 4 bases. This CDR3 is built from 18 residues.

The chain employs TRBV5-6 and TRBJ2-7; D uncertain. The CDR3 has 15 residues. The germline CDR1 and CDR2 sequences are SGHDT and YYEEEE. With 2 bases removed from V and 5 bases from J, the gap between germline ends came to 17 bases. The CDR3 protein is CASSLTTNLRHEQYF. CDR3 DNA: TGTGCCAGCAGCTTAACGACAAACCTGCGCCACGAGCAGTACTTC.

The chain employs TRBV5-1 and TRBJ2-5, with a tentative D call TRBD1 (8 bases). The length of the CDR3 is 15 residues. Germline CDR1 is SGHRS and CDR2 is YFSETQ. Deletions cut 4 bases from V and 2 bases from J, with 15 bases between. CDR3 sequence: CASSLGQGGQETQYF. The CDR3 DNA reads TGCGCCAGCAGCCTCGGACAGGGAGGGCAAGAGACCCAGTACTTC. Full variable domain (outside the CDR3, taken from reference TRBV5-1 and TRBJ2-5): KAGVTQTPRYLIKTRGQQVTLSCSPISGHRSVSWYQQTPGQGLQFLFEYFSETQRNKGNFPGRFSGRQFSNSRSEMNVSTLELGDSALYLCASSLGQGGQETQYFGPGTRLLVL.

V is TRBV5-1 and J is TRBJ2-1, with TRBD2 matching 12 bases. Trimming cost V 4 bases and J 9 bases; bases outside gene matches: 11. This CDR3 comprises 16 residues. Germline lookup yields CDR1 SGHRS and CDR2 YFSETQ. The CDR3 loop is CASSEQTSGSSSEQFF. The DNA of the CDR3 is TGCGCCAGCAGCGAGCAGACTAGCGGGAGTTCCAGTGAGCAGTTCTTC.

This clone came up a few times. The chain combines TRBV6-1 with TRBJ2-1; possibly TRBD2 for D (5 bases). The CDR3 is made up of 13 amino acids. Germline V CDR1 and CDR2: MNHNS, SASEGT. V lost 6 bases and J lost 3, with 9 bases in between. CDR3 bases: TGTGCCAGCAGGGAGGCGGGCTACAATGAGCAGTTCTTC. Amino acids: CASREAGYNEQFF.

This clone was detected ten times or more. The rearrangement links TRBV6-6 to TRBJ1-5; D remains ambiguous. Per germline, CDR1 MNHNY and CDR2 SVGAGI (reference sequence). The CDR3 covers 14 residues. V was trimmed by 5 bases and J by 0 bases, leaving 8 bases between them. CDR3 protein: CASSPLNSNQPQHF. DNA of the CDR3: TGTGCCAGCAGTCCCCTAAATAGCAATCAGCCCCAGCATTTT.

The gene calls are TRBV18 and TRBJ1-3; TRBD1 matches 7 bases. The trim removed 3 bases at V and 0 bases at J, leaving 5 bases unmatched. Germline loops: CDR1 KGHSH, CDR2 LQKENI. The CDR3 has 16 residues. The DNA for the CDR3 is TGTGCCAGCTCACCGAAGACAGGGTCCTCTGGAAACACCATATATTTT. It specifies CASSPKTGSSGNTIYF. Full variable domain (remainder filled in from reference TRBV18 and TRBJ1-3): NAGVMQNPRHLVRRRGQEARLRCSPMKGHSHVYWYRQLPEEGLKFMVYLQKENIIDESGMPKERFSAEFPKEGPSILRIQQVVRGDSAAYFCASSPKTGSSGNTIYFGEGSWLTVV.